This TCR beta chain was retrieved from a study of shared clonotypes between healthy human individuals. Study-level background: Donors had three CD4 naive, three CD4 memory, two CD8 naive and one CD8 memory plate apiece.

Of note for this clone: At one end the junction does not follow the germline gene, possibly because of a read error.

Positively selected for CCR7, the CD45RO-negative cells used as naive CD8 cells excluded terminally differentiated effector memory CD45RA+ cells. The protocol was immunoSEQ multiplex PCR, while the TCRdb copy is restricted to in-frame clones and leaves out a portion. The sample has roughly 1,800,000 clones; approximately 94% are singletons. The TCR sequence derives from a young man in good health. Material: naive CD8+ T cells sorted from blood.

The CDR3 DNA follows: TGTGCCAGCAGCTCCGCGGTGGCATTC. Encoded protein: CASSSAVAF. This sequence joins TRBV7-6 and TRBJ2-7; no definite D call. Germline lookup yields CDR1 SGHVS and CDR2 FNYEAQ. The CDR3 covers 9 residues. Full variable domain (outside the CDR3, taken from reference TRBV7-6 and TRBJ2-7): GAGVSQSPRYKVTKRGQDVALRCDPISGHVSLYWYRQALGQGPEFLTYFNYEAQQDKSGLPNDRFSAERPEGSISTLTIQRTEQRDSAMYRCASSSAVAFGPGTRLTVT.